This T cell receptor beta chain was identified in a study of blood T cell repertoires in COVID-19 (dated by TCRdb to the early 2020s). With respect to the entire study: Samples from collaborators originated in the United States, Italy and Spain and spanned both the acute and convalescent phases of COVID-19. The prospective study material was composed of cDNA or gDNA derived from T cells, B-cell-depleted T cells, or PBMCs. Deeply sampled blood TCRbeta repertoires from subjects exposed to, actively infected with, or recovered from COVID-19 were included in the dataset. A freely available public database, intended as a resource for researchers studying the immune response to SARS-CoV-2, is where the repertoires were released. The samples were drawn from two sources: the first 160 participants of the ongoing ImmuneRACE study, and 1,000 to 1,500 subjects contributed by 6 global collaborators. Nearly every sample came with metadata listing a de-identified subject ID, COVID-19 status, age in years and sex. Where available, HLA class I and class II types were taken from metadata supplied by the sample provider and were not determined by assay-based typing.

Worth noting for this clone: No cognate antigen has been identified for it. Base qualities are not provided; no much larger clone lies one nucleotide away.

In Seattle, one collaborating source enrolled patients while the infection was active and tracked those patients longitudinally over the course of disease. Each collaborating institution followed its own protocols to collect whole blood in K2EDTA tubes. For TCRbeta analysis, collaborators shipped samples in one of three forms: frozen whole blood, isolated PBMCs, or DNA extracted from either of those sample types. As encoded in the germline V gene (reference sequence), CDR1 is SEHNR while CDR2 is FQNEAQ. Here V drops 6 bases and J drops 7 bases, and the junction holds 14 bases not matched to any gene. The CDR3 starts with the cysteine, ends with the phenylalanine, and has 16 residues. The only DNA kept is the CDR3, 48 bases in frame from the first base. Paper-wide results and their limitations: The amount of clinical and demographic metadata varied by source and participant and was provided uncurated.

TCRbeta CDR3 regions were amplified from genomic DNA using the immunoSEQ Assay, a bias-controlled multiplex PCR. Under the source paper's analysis protocol: Within the assay, amplification of reference gene primers was used to estimate how many nucleated cells each sample contained. To quantify the absolute abundance of each unique TCRbeta CDR3 rearrangement, sequence reads were collapsed and filtered. For each sample, productive Simpson clonality was calculated as the square root of Simpson's diversity index over productive rearrangements. As stored in TCRdb, this immuneACCESS dataset retains in-frame rearrangements with V and J assigned. A fraction of the clones does not appear; measured against another copy, unresolved V genes explain less than half of the discrepancy, and the remainder lacks a known reason. V and J calls and clone size are those listed in that table; D and trimming were worked out from the DNA. The table for this sample lists 160,000 or so clones; about 85% of them were counted only once. The top ten hold about 5.8% of the sample.

This clonotype was obtained from a woman in her forties or fifties with COVID-19, enrolled during active disease. The sequence is built from TRBV7-9 and TRBJ2-3, and 9 bases in between align with TRBD1. The sample comprised peripheral blood. DNA sequence: TGTGCCAGCAGTCCCGCCGTGGGACAGGGTTCCAATACGCAGTATTTT. Translation gives CASSPAVGQGSNTQYF.